The next 15 T cell receptor beta chains were all read from a single sample in a study of blood T cell repertoires in COVID-19. Sequenced by immunoSEQ multiplex PCR; TCRdb stores in-frame clones only, minus some. The sample has under 250,000 clones, 80% to 90% seen once. What was sequenced was PBMCs or T cells enriched from blood (not recorded which). The receptors come from a woman in her forties who had been exposed to COVID-19.

The rearrangement joins TRBV19 to TRBJ1-5; possibly TRBD1 for D (5 bases). This CDR3 is built from 15 residues. V was clipped by 6 bases and J by 7 bases, with 19 bases between them. Germline loops: CDR1 LNHDA, CDR2 SQIVND (reference sequence). The CDR3 bases are TGTGCCAGTAGGCAGGGCGGGGCAAAATTCCAGCCCCAGCATTTT. It codes for CASRQGGAKFQPQHF.

The gene calls are TRBV3-1 (or the pseudogene TRBV3-2) and TRBJ2-5; D may be TRBD2 (6 bases). Germline V CDR1 and CDR2: LGHDT, YNNKEL (reference sequence). V lost 1 base and J lost 4, with 16 bases in between. The CDR3 runs 16 residues. The CDR3 spells CASSQGEVTTGETQYF. CDR3 in DNA: TGTGCCAGCAGCCAAGGGGAGGTTACCACGGGAGAGACCCAGTACTTC.

V gene TRBV7-9 combines with J gene TRBJ2-2; D possibly corresponds to TRBD1 (6 bases). Germline loops: CDR1 SEHNR, CDR2 FQNEAQ (reference sequence). The CDR3 runs to 14 residues. Trimming cost V 2 bases and J 8 bases, with 12 bases left between them. CDR3 sequence: CASSLTAGVGELFF. The CDR3 coding sequence is TGTGCCAGCAGCTTAACCGCAGGGGTGGGGGAGCTGTTTTTT.

A single count supports this clone. The chain is built from TRBV11-2 and TRBJ1-3, with D perhaps matching TRBD1 (6 bases). This CDR3 region has 14 residues. Trimming took off 3 bases at V and 7 bases at J, with 13 bases between the two ends. Germline CDR1 is SGHAT and CDR2 is FQNNGV. The CDR3 here is CASSLTQGWNTIYF. The CDR3 DNA follows: TGTGCCAGCAGCTTGACCCAGGGGTGGAACACCATATATTTT. The whole variable domain, filled in from reference TRBV11-2 and TRBJ1-3, reads EAGVAQSPRYKIIEKRQSVAFWCNPISGHATLYWYQQILGQGPKLLIQFQNNGVVDDSQLPKDRFSAERLKGVDSTLKIQPAKLEDSAVYLCASSLTQGWNTIYFGEGSWLTVV.

The J gene is TRBJ1-6, the V gene TRBV3-1 (or the pseudogene TRBV3-2); D unclear. This CDR3 comprises 16 residues. V was shortened by 1 base and J by 6 bases, with 13 bases between the two germline ends. Per germline, CDR1 LGHDT and CDR2 YNNKEL (reference sequence). CDR3 loop: CASSQGLRIVNSPLHF. The CDR3 nucleotides are TGTGCCAGCAGCCAAGGGCTCAGGATCGTTAATTCACCCCTCCACTTT.

CDR3 region: CASSTPYRARDEQFF. CDR3 nucleotide sequence: TGTGCCAGCAGCACACCCTACAGGGCGAGAGATGAGCAGTTCTTC. V gene TRBV7-6 combines with J gene TRBJ2-1, with D possibly matching TRBD1 (6 bases). CDR1 SGHVS and CDR2 FNYEAQ come from the germline V gene. The CDR3 spans 15 residues. V lost 5 bases to trimming and J lost 8 bases, with 19 bases between them. Full variable domain (rest looked up from reference TRBV7-6 and TRBJ2-1): GAGVSQSPRYKVTKRGQDVALRCDPISGHVSLYWYRQALGQGPEFLTYFNYEAQQDKSGLPNDRFSAERPEGSISTLTIQRTEQRDSAMYRCASSTPYRARDEQFFGPGTRLTVL.

The chain recombines TRBV4-1 with TRBJ2-3, with D possibly being TRBD2 (5 bases). The CDR3 is 17 amino acids. Germline assignment: CDR1 MGHRA and CDR2 YSYEKL. V lost 0 bases to trimming and J lost 2 bases, with 15 bases between them. CDR3: CASSQEGRWPYTDTQYF. CDR3 nucleotide sequence: TGCGCCAGCAGCCAAGAGGGGAGATGGCCTTACACAGATACGCAGTATTTT.

V and J are TRBV6-4 and TRBJ1-3, with unresolved D. CDR3 length: 14 amino acids. Germline V gene data show CDR1 as MRHNA and CDR2 as SNTAGT. V was cut by 11 bases and J by 6 bases, with 20 bases left in between. The CDR3 protein is CAAKTRTHTNTIYF. The CDR3 DNA sequence: TGTGCCGCAAAAACTAGAACCCATACAAACACCATATATTTT.

The chain carries TRBV18 and TRBJ2-5, with D maybe TRBD2 (5 bases). Between the trimmed V and J ends, which lost 3 bases and 2 bases, there was a span of 10 bases. The CDR3 covers 14 residues. CDR1 is KGHSH and CDR2 is LQKENI in the germline V gene. The chain's CDR3 is CASSPREGQETQYF. The CDR3 region has the DNA TGTGCCAGCTCACCGCGAGAGGGACAAGAGACCCAGTACTTC.

The chain uses TRBV6-1 and TRBJ2-7, with 7 bases identical to TRBD2. The V gene's germline CDR1 is MNHNS and CDR2 SASEGT. The CDR3 extends over 16 amino acids. J lost 6 bases, V lost 0 bases, and 11 bases had no gene match. CDR3 nucleotides: TGTGCCAGCAGTGAAGCGCGTAACGGCGGGAGTGGCGAGCAGTACGTC. Encoded protein: CASSEARNGGSGEQYV.

This chain links TRBV7-2 with TRBJ2-6; maybe TRBD2 (5 bases). Deletions cut 3 bases from V and 2 bases from J, with 14 bases between. The V gene's germline CDR1 is SGHTA and CDR2 FQGNSA. This CDR3 region has 17 residues. Written as DNA, the CDR3 is TGTGCCAGCAGCTTCCCCCCCCGGGGAGCTGGGGCCAACGTCCTGACTTTC. Translated: CASSFPPRGAGANVLTF. Using reference TRBV7-2 and TRBJ2-6 for the parts outside the CDR3, the full variable domain is GAGVSQSPSNKVTEKGKDVELRCDPISGHTALYWYRQSLGQGLEFLIYFQGNSAPDKSGLPSDRFSAERTGGSVSTLTIQRTQQEDSAVYLCASSFPPRGAGANVLTFGAGSRLTVL.

The rearrangement links TRBV11-2 to TRBJ2-1; no clear D gene. V lost 2 bases and J lost 7, with 9 bases in between. This CDR3 contains 13 residues. CDR1 SGHAT and CDR2 FQNNGV come from the germline V gene. CDR3 sequence reads: CASSLRQANEQFF. CDR3 sequence (DNA): TGTGCCAGCAGCTTAAGGCAGGCGAATGAGCAGTTCTTC.

V usage is TRBV19 and J usage is TRBJ1-5; D ambiguous. Between the trimmed V and J ends, which lost 6 bases and 6 bases, there was a span of 15 bases. CDR1 and CDR2 (germline): LNHDA, SQIVND (reference sequence). This CDR3 has 14 residues. CDR3 sequence: CASSPREAGQPQHF. The DNA for the CDR3 is TGTGCCAGTAGCCCCCGGGAGGCCGGTCAGCCCCAGCATTTT.

The V call is TRBV9, the J call TRBJ1-4; perhaps TRBD1 as D (6 bases). CDR3 length: 15 residues. Germline loops: CDR1 SGDLS, CDR2 YYNGEE. With 6 bases removed from V and 3 bases from J, the gap between germline ends came to 15 bases. CDR3 in DNA: TGTGCCAGCAATTCCCTGGGGGCCTCTAATGAAAAACTGTTTTTT. Its translation is CASNSLGASNEKLFF.

This chain joins TRBV7-2 and TRBJ2-7; D perhaps matches TRBD2 (6 bases). The germline V gene encodes CDR1 SGHTA and CDR2 FQGNSA. The V end was cut by 8 bases, the J end by 3 bases, with 17 bases between. The CDR3 length is 14 residues. The CDR3 here is CASHQPGVNYEQYF. In DNA, the CDR3 is TGTGCCAGCCACCAGCCGGGAGTTAACTACGAGCAGTACTTC.